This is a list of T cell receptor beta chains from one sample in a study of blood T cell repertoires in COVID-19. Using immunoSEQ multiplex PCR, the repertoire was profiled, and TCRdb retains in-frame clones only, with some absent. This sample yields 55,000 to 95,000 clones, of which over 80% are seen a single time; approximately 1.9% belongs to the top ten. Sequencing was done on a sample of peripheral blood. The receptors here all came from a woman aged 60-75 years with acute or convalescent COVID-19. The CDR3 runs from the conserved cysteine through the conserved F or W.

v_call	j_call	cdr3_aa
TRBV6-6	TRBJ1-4	CASSTGGMGTNEKLFF
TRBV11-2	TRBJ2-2	CASWGTGTGTGELFF
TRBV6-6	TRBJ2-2	CASSRTSGSHWVGELFF
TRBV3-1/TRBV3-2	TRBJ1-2	CASSQGEGAMAYGYTF
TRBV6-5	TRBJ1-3	CASSYSSGGAGNTIYF
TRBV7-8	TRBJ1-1	CASSLGAGGYRNTEAFF
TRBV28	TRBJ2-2	CASRDRGRNTGELFF
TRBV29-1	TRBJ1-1	CSVDAVDLIGF
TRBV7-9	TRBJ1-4	CASSPPGNEKLFF
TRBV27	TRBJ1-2	CASSLKAGVNYGYTF
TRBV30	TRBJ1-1	CAWVQGVTEAFF
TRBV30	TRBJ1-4	CAWSVPGTGPGEKLFF
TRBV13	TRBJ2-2	CASSLTSAAGGPGELFF
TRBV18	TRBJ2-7	CASSPITSSGTREQYF
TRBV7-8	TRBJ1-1	CASNARYRGGNTEAFF
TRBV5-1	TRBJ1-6	CASSSTGNDSPLHF
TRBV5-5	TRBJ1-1	CASSSPGQGFF
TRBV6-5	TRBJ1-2	CASRKTGVVYGYTF
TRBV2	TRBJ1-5	CASSEGTHREQPQHF
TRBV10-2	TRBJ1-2	CASSESAEAKLYGYTF
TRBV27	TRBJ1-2	CASSYGAGIDYGYTF
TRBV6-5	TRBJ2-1	CASKTQGFGYNEQFF
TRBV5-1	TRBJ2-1	CASKELTSGGYNEQFF
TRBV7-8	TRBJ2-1	CASSPLAGGPNEQFF
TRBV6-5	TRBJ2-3	CASWSGLATDTQYF
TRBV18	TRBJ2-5	CASSPIEETQYF
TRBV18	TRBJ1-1	CASSQDRVGTEAFF
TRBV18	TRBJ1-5	CASSTTSNQPQHF
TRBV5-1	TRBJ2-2	CASSGSGLNTGELFF
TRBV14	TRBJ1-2	CASSQGGASGRYTF
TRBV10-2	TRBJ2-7	CASSGPSGRTYEQYF
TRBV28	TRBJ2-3	CASSLRTGHTDTQYF
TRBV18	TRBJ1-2	CASSPDRANYGYTF
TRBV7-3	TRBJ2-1	CASSELPSSYNEQFF
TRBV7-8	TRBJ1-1	CASSLGTGRTEAFF
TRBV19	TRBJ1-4	CASQDRGSTNEKLFF
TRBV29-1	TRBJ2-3	CSVEDRGSGNSRGAQYF
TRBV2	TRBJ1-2	CASSEGERYGYTF
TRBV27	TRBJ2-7	CASRREFGPFGSYEQYF